This TCR beta chain came from a study of CD8 T cells in ankylosing spondylitis. Overall study results and limits: In ankylosing spondylitis patients, matched synovial fluid reportedly showed significant enrichment of disease-linked clones.

The authors made TCR beta libraries by quantitative 5'-RACE with molecular barcodes. One entry per CDR3 protein results from TCRdb running MiXCR on the 5' RACE reads. The table has more than 250,000 distinct CDR3 sequences, roughly 12% seen once. As regards this clonotype: Its antigen is currently unknown.

The CDR3 loop spans 16 amino acids. With 4 bases removed from V and 0 bases from J, the gap between germline ends came to 11 bases. Germline assignment: CDR1 SGHRS and CDR2 YFSETQ. The sequence was collected from a female donor with ankylosing spondylitis or in good health (not recorded which). Specimen: blood, either unsorted or a sorted T cell fraction (not recorded which). The chain recombines TRBV5-1 with TRBJ2-6; a weak D match, TRBD2 (5 bases). The CDR3 loop reads CASSPRGFSGANVLTF. The DNA for the CDR3 is TGCGCCAGCAGCCCCCGGGGTTTCTCTGGGGCCAACGTCCTGACTTTC.